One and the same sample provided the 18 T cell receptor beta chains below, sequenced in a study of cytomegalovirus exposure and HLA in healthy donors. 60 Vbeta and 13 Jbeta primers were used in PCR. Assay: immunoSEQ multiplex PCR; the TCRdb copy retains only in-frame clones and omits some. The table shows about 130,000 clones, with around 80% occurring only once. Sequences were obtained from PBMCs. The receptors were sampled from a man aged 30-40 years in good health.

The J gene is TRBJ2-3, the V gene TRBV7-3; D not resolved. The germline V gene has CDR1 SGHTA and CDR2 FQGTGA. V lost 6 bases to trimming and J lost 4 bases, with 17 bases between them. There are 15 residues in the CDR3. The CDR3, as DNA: TGTGCCAGCAGTTTTTGGGCCTCAGCCGCAGATACGCAGTATTTT. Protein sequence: CASSFWASAADTQYF.

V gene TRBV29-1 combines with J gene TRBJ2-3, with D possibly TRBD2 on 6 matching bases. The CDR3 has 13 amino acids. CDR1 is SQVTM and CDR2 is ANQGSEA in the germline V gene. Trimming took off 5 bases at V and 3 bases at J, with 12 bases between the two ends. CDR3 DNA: TGCAGCGTTTTGGGCAGCGGGACAGATACGCAGTATTTT. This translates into CSVLGSGTDTQYF.

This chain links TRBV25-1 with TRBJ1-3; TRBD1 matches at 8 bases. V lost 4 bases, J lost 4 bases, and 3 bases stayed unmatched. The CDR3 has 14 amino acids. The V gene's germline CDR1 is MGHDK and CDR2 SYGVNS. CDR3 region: CASSGTGRGNTIYF. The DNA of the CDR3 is TGTGCCAGCAGTGGGACAGGGAGAGGAAACACCATATATTTT.

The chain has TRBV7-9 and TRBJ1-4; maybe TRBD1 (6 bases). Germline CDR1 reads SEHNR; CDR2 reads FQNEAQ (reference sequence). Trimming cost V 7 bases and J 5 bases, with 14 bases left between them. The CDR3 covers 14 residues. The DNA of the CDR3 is TGTGCCAGCACCGTAACAGGGACCAATGAAAAACTGTTTTTT. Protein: CASTVTGTNEKLFF.

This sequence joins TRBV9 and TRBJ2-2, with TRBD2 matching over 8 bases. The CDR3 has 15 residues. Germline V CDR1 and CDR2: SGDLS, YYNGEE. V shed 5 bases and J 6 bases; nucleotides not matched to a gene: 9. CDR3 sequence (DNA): TGTGCCAGCAGAGGCCGGGAGGGCCGCGCCGGGGAGCTGTTTTTT. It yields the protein CASRGREGRAGELFF.

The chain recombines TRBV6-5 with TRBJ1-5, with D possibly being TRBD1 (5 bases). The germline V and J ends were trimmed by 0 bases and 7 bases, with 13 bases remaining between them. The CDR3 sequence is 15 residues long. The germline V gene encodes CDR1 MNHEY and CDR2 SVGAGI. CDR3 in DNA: TGTGCCAGCAGTTACTCGGGAGGGGCGAGGCAGCCCCAGCATTTT. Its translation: CASSYSGGARQPQHF.

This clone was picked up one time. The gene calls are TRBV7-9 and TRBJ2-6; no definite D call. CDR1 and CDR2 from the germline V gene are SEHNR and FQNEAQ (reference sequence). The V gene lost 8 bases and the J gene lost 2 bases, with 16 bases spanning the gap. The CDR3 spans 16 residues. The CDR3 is CASDRQHLPGANVLTF. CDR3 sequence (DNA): TGTGCCAGCGATCGACAACACCTACCTGGGGCCAACGTCCTGACTTTC.

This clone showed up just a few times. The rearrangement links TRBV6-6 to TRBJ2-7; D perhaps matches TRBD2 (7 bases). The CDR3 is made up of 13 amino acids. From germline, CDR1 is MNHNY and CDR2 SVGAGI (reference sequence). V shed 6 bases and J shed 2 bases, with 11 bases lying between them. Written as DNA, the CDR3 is TGTGCCAGCAGACAAGGGGGGGCCTACGAGCAGTACTTC. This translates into CASRQGGAYEQYF.

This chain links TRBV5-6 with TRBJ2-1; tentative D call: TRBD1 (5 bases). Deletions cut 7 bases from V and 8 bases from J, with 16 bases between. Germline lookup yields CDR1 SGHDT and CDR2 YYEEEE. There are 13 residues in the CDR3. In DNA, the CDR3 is TGTGCCAGCCTGGTTGGTGGGGCGGATGAGCAGTTCTTC. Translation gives CASLVGGADEQFF.

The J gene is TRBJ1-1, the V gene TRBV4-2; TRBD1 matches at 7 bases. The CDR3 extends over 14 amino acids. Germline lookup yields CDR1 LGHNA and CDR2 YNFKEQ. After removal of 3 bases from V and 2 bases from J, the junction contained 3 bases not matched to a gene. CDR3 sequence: CASSHRTGNTEAFF. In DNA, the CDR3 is TGTGCCAGCAGCCACCGGACAGGAAACACTGAAGCTTTCTTT.

CDR3 residues: CASSPTSFSDTQYF. The DNA of the CDR3 is TGTGCCAGCAGCCCTACTAGCTTCTCAGATACGCAGTATTTT. V is TRBV5-6 and J is TRBJ2-3; D is perhaps TRBD2 (6 bases). This CDR3 comprises 14 residues. CDR1 and CDR2 from the germline V gene are SGHDT and YYEEEE. Deletions cut 4 bases from V and 4 bases from J, with 13 bases between. The full variable domain, in which reference TRBV5-6 and TRBJ2-3 provide the parts outside the CDR3, is DAGVTQSPTHLIKTRGQQVTLRCSPKSGHDTVSWYQQALGQGPQFIFQYYEEEERQRGNFPDRFSGHQFPNYSSELNVNALLLGDSALYLCASSPTSFSDTQYFGPGTRLTVL.

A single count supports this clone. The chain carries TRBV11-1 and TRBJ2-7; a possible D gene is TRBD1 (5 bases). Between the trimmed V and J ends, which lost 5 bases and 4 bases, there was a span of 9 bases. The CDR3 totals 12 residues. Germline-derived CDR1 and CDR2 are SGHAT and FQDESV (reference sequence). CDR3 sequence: CASSRDSYEQYF. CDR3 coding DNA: TGTGCCAGCAGCCGAGACAGTTACGAGCAGTACTTC. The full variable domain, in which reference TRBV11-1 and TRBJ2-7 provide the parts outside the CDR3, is EAEVAQSPRYKITEKSQAVAFWCDPISGHATLYWYRQILGQGPELLVQFQDESVVDDSQLPKDRFSAERLKGVDSTLKIQPAELGDSAMYLCASSRDSYEQYFGPGTRLTVT.

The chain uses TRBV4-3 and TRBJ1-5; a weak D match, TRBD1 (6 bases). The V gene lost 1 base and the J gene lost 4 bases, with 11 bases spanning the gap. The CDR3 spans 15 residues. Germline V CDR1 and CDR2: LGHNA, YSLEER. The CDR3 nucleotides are TGCGCCAGCAGCCAAGGGACAGTCCGAAATCAGCCCCAGCATTTT. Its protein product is CASSQGTVRNQPQHF.

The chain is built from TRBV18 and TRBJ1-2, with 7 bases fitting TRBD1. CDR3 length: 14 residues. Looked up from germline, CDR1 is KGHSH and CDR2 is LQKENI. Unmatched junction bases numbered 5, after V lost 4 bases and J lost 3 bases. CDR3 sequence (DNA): TGTGCCAGCTCACTTACAGGGGAGCACTATGGCTACACCTTC. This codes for CASSLTGEHYGYTF. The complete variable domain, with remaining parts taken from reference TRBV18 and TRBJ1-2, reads NAGVMQNPRHLVRRRGQEARLRCSPMKGHSHVYWYRQLPEEGLKFMVYLQKENIIDESGMPKERFSAEFPKEGPSILRIQQVVRGDSAAYFCASSLTGEHYGYTFGSGTRLTVV.

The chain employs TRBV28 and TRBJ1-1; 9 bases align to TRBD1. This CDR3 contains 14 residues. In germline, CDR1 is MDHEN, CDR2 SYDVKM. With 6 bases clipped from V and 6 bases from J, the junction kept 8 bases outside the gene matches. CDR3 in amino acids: CASRLRDRVAEAFF. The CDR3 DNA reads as TGTGCCAGCAGACTCCGGGACAGGGTCGCTGAAGCTTTCTTT.

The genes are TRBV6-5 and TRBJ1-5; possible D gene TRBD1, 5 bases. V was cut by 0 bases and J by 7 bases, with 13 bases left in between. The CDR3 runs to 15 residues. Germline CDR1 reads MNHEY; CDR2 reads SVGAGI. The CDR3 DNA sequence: TGTGCCAGCAGTTACTCGATGGGGGGTCGCCAGCCCCAGCATTTT. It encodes CASSYSMGGRQPQHF.

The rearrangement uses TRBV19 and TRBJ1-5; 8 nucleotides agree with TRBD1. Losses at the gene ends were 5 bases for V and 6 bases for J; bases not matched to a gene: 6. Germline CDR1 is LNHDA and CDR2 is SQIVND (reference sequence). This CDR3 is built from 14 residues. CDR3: CASSVQGAGQPQHF. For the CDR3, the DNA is TGTGCCAGTAGTGTTCAGGGGGCAGGTCAGCCCCAGCATTTT.

CDR3 loop: CASGLAGGNEQFF. The CDR3 nucleotides read TGTGCCAGCGGGCTAGCGGGAGGCAATGAGCAGTTCTTC. The chain couples TRBV6-1 to TRBJ2-1, with 11 nucleotides matching TRBD2. Germline CDR1 MNHNS, CDR2 SASEGT. This CDR3 contains 13 residues. V trimming: 8 bases; J trimming: 6 bases; junction bases outside the gene matches: 3.